The 8 T cell receptor beta chains below all came from one sample that was sequenced in a study of graft-versus-host responses after intestinal transplantation. Their cognate antigens are unknown. Produced via immunoSEQ multiplex PCR; TCRdb's table is partial and in-frame only. Among 130,000 to 150,000 clones listed, around 90% were seen once. The input for sequencing was unstimulated CD4+ T cells sorted from spleen or lymph node cells, taken before intestinal transplant. Receptors were obtained from a human donor who received an intestinal transplant.

This chain joins TRBV15 and TRBJ2-5; D may be TRBD1 or TRBD2 (5 bases each). The CDR3 length is 14 residues. Germline loops: CDR1 LNHNV, CDR2 YYDKDF (reference sequence). V was trimmed by 1 base and J by 5 bases, leaving 11 bases between them. The CDR3 region is CATSRVGGGETQYF. CDR3 nucleotide sequence: TGTGCCACCAGCAGAGTTGGGGGTGGGGAGACCCAGTACTTC.

This clone showed up just once. The chain recombines TRBV28 with TRBJ2-3; D not resolved. This CDR3 region has 15 residues. Germline assignment: CDR1 MDHEN and CDR2 SYDVKM. The V end was cut by 7 bases, the J end by 2 bases, with 16 bases between. The CDR3 DNA sequence: TGTGCCAGCACCCTTACACGAGGAGCCACAGATACGCAGTATTTT. This codes for CASTLTRGATDTQYF. The full variable domain, completed using reference TRBV28 and TRBJ2-3, is DVKVTQSSRYLVKRTGEKVFLECVQDMDHENMFWYRQDPGLGLRLIYFSYDVKMKEKGDIPEGYSVSREKKERFSLILESASTNQTSMYLCASTLTRGATDTQYFGPGTRLTVL.

This sequence joins TRBV4-1 and TRBJ1-1; D unresolved. The germline gives CDR1 MGHRA, CDR2 YSYEKL. The CDR3 has 17 residues. V lost 2 bases and J 6 bases, leaving 22 bases between the germline ends. CDR3 amino acids: CASSQPQEAGRRAEAFF. CDR3 sequence (DNA): TGCGCCAGCAGCCAACCCCAAGAGGCGGGCCGGAGGGCTGAAGCTTTCTTT.

The chain has TRBV7-2 and TRBJ2-5; 9 nucleotides line up with TRBD2. J gave up 5 bases and V 1 base, and 5 bases lay outside the gene matches. Looked up from germline, CDR1 is SGHTA and CDR2 is FQGNSA. The CDR3 consists of 15 residues. The CDR3 nucleotides read TGTGCCAGCAGCTTAGGGCTAGCGGGAAGGGAGACCCAGTACTTC. Amino acid sequence: CASSLGLAGRETQYF.

This sequence joins TRBV10-1 and TRBJ2-3; D is undetermined. V shed 3 bases and J shed 2 bases, with 6 bases lying between them. Germline lookup yields CDR1 WNHNN and CDR2 SYGVQD (reference sequence). This CDR3 contains 13 residues. DNA for the CDR3: TGCGCCAGCAGTGAAGTGATCACAGATACGCAGTATTTT. Amino acids: CASSEVITDTQYF.

V and J are TRBV28 and TRBJ1-6; TRBD1 is a possible D gene (5 bases). CDR3 length equals 14 residues. Trimming left V 7 bases short and J 5 bases short, with 12 bases between. CDR1 and CDR2 (germline): MDHEN, SYDVKM. The CDR3 DNA reads TGTGCCAGCACTCAGGGAGGGGATAATTCACCCCTCCACTTT. Translating it yields CASTQGGDNSPLHF.

The chain joins TRBV14 to TRBJ2-7, with unresolved D. The CDR3 loop spans 11 amino acids. Deletions cut 3 bases from V and 6 bases from J, with 6 bases between. Germline CDR1 and CDR2: SGHDN and FVKESK. The chain's CDR3 is CASSHSFEQYF. In DNA form, the CDR3 reads TGTGCCAGCAGCCACTCATTCGAGCAGTACTTC.

V gene TRBV18 combines with J gene TRBJ2-7, with D perhaps matching TRBD1 or TRBD2 (5 bases each). The germline V gene encodes CDR1 KGHSH and CDR2 LQKENI. The CDR3 has 15 residues. Trimming cost V 3 bases and J 1 base, with 13 bases left between them. CDR3 nucleotide sequence: TGTGCCAGCTCACCTCGGGACGGACGTTCCTACGAGCAGTACTTC. Translating gives CASSPRDGRSYEQYF.